The 8 T cell receptor beta chains below come from one sample, sequenced in a study of blood T cell repertoires in COVID-19. TCRdb's copy holds only in-frame clones and misses some; the assay was immunoSEQ multiplex PCR. The table shows under 400,000 clones, with 88% occurring only once. Material: PBMCs or T cells enriched from blood (not recorded which). These receptors originate from a woman aged 25 to 39 who had been exposed to COVID-19.

J is TRBJ1-2 and V is TRBV30; possibly TRBD1 for D (5 bases). From germline, CDR1 is GTSNPN and CDR2 SVGIG (reference sequence). This CDR3 has 12 residues. Deletions cut 3 bases from V and 4 bases from J, with 9 bases between. CDR3 amino acids: CAWSWGLYGYTF. The DNA for the CDR3 is TGTGCCTGGAGCTGGGGCCTCTATGGCTACACCTTC.

The chain combines TRBV5-1 with TRBJ2-2; 9 nucleotides match TRBD1. The CDR3 contains 16 residues. Germline V CDR1 and CDR2: SGHRS, YFSETQ. The ends lost 4 bases at V and 2 bases at J; junction bases unmatched: 6. The CDR3 DNA sequence: TGCGCCAGCAGCCAGGACAGGGGACTCAACACCGGGGAGCTGTTTTTT. This codes for CASSQDRGLNTGELFF.

The CDR3 spells CASSLTGQGLITGELFF. The CDR3 DNA reads as TGTGCCAGCAGTCTAACCGGACAGGGGTTGATCACCGGGGAGCTGTTTTTT. The chain uses TRBV5-4 and TRBJ2-2, with 9 bases lining up with TRBD1. Germline values: CDR1 SGHNT, CDR2 YYREEE (reference sequence). This CDR3 comprises 17 residues. With V trimmed by 5 bases and J by 4 bases, 12 bases remained unmatched.

The J gene is TRBJ2-4, the V gene TRBV19; TRBD1 matches 9 bases. Germline trimming cut 1 base from V and 12 bases from J; bases unmatched to any gene: 16. This CDR3 is built from 17 residues. The germline V gene has CDR1 LNHDA and CDR2 SQIVND (reference sequence). The DNA of the CDR3 is TGTGCCAGTAGTATAGGCGGGACAGGGTATGGCAAAAGGGGTCAGTACTTC. Residues: CASSIGGTGYGKRGQYF.

Points on this clone: Other DNA sequences in the same sample also yield this CDR3. This chain joins TRBV18 and TRBJ2-7; D perhaps matches TRBD1 (5 bases). Germline loops: CDR1 KGHSH, CDR2 LQKENI. The CDR3 loop spans 14 amino acids. V was cut by 0 bases and J by 2 bases, with 8 bases left in between. In DNA, the CDR3 is TGTGCCAGCTCACCACCAGGGGCGCCCTACGAGCAGTACTTC. It is translated as CASSPPGAPYEQYF.

The V gene is TRBV18, the J gene TRBJ1-3, with 7 bases matching TRBD1. Trimming cost V 3 bases and J 0 bases; bases outside gene matches: 8. Looked up from germline, CDR1 is KGHSH and CDR2 is LQKENI. This CDR3 has 17 residues. This chain's CDR3 is CASSPGDSSSSGNTIYF. The DNA of the CDR3 is TGTGCCAGCTCACCCGGGGACAGCTCGAGCTCTGGAAACACCATATATTTT.

V and J are TRBV18 and TRBJ2-1; unclear D gene. Germline V gene lookup returns CDR1 KGHSH and CDR2 LQKENI. V was clipped by 0 bases and J by 6 bases, with 9 bases between them. This CDR3 contains 14 residues. The CDR3 region has the DNA TGTGCCAGCTCACCACCGTATCCCTCCAATGAGCAGTTCTTC. Translation: CASSPPYPSNEQFF.

The chain combines TRBV25-1 with TRBJ1-4, with TRBD1 as a possible D gene (5 bases). The CDR3 is made up of 13 amino acids. Germline lookup yields CDR1 MGHDK and CDR2 SYGVNS. Trimming shortened V by 8 bases and J by 5 bases, and 12 bases separated the two germline ends. CDR3 region: CASHRGVNEKLFF. In nucleotides, the CDR3 is TGTGCCAGCCACCGGGGGGTGAATGAAAAACTGTTTTTT.